One sample yielded the 17 T cell receptor beta chains listed below, sequenced in a study of monozygotic twins with inflammatory bowel disease. TCRdb reanalyzed the 5' RACE reads and collapses them to one entry per CDR3 protein, without DNA. This table lists approximately 420,000 distinct CDR3 sequences. The sample consisted of blood. These receptors were collected from a human donor with ulcerative colitis or Crohn's disease, or a healthy co-twin of an affected twin (not recorded which).

The rearrangement uses TRBV7-2 and TRBJ1-5; TCRdb lists TRBD1, though no DNA is available to test this call. CDR3 size: 16 residues. Germline V gene data show CDR1 as SGHTA and CDR2 as FQGNSA. The CDR3 spells CASSLWTTDSNQPQHF.

The chain employs TRBV27 and TRBJ1-2; TCRdb gives TRBD1 as the D gene, but with no DNA this cannot be confirmed. Germline CDR1 is MNHEY and CDR2 is SMNVEV (reference sequence). The CDR3 is 12 residues long. CDR3: CASTQGAQGYTF.

This chain uses TRBV27 with TRBJ2-1; absent DNA, TCRdb's TRBD2 call cannot be checked. CDR1 MNHEY and CDR2 SMNVEV come from the germline V gene (reference sequence). This CDR3 comprises 14 residues. CDR3 in amino acids: CASSLAGRPNEQFF.

The V gene is TRBV4-1, the J gene TRBJ2-2. This CDR3 comprises 15 residues. CDR1 and CDR2 (germline): MGHRA, YSYEKL. The CDR3 sequence: CASSQVGEGTGELFF.

V and J are TRBV7-9 and TRBJ2-1; without DNA, the TCRdb call of TRBD1 cannot be checked. Germline V lookup: CDR1 SEHNR, CDR2 FQNEAQ (reference sequence). CDR3 length: 15 amino acids. Here the CDR3 reads CASNPSPGSYNEQFF.

V gene TRBV4-1 combines with J gene TRBJ2-2. Germline loops: CDR1 MGHRA, CDR2 YSYEKL. The CDR3 spans 15 residues. The CDR3 here is CASSQRVENTGELFF.

The rearrangement uses TRBV12-3 or TRBV12-4 and TRBJ2-1; TCRdb proposes TRBD2, but this gene call is untestable without DNA. This CDR3 is 14 amino acids long. This chain's CDR3 is CASSFLASYNEQFF.

This rearrangement joins TRBV14 to TRBJ1-6; TCRdb gives TRBD1 as the D gene, but with no DNA this cannot be confirmed. The CDR3 is 15 residues long. From germline, CDR1 is SGHDN and CDR2 FVKESK. The CDR3 is CASSQVAGGRAPLHF.

The chain uses TRBV18 and TRBJ1-5. Germline V gene sequence: CDR1 KGHSH, CDR2 LQKENI. The CDR3 covers 13 residues. The chain's CDR3 is CASSPLENQPQHF.

The rearrangement joins TRBV7-9 to TRBJ2-6. CDR1 SEHNR and CDR2 FQNEAQ come from the germline V gene (reference sequence). CDR3 size: 16 residues. CDR3: CASSLAQGSGANVLTF.

The CDR3: CASSQVSGVNQPQHF. The V and J genes are TRBV4-1 and TRBJ1-5. Germline lookup yields CDR1 MGHRA and CDR2 YSYEKL. The CDR3 spans 15 residues.

The rearrangement links TRBV5-1 to TRBJ2-1; without DNA, the TCRdb call of TRBD1 cannot be checked. CDR3 length equals 16 residues. CDR1 and CDR2 (germline): SGHRS, YFSETQ. This CDR3 is CASSLPTGGLHNEQFF.

CDR3 amino acids: CASTLTGRYTEAFF. The V call is TRBV28, the J call TRBJ1-1; with no DNA, the TCRdb D assignment of TRBD1 cannot be verified. The CDR3 totals 14 residues. Germline CDR1 and CDR2: MDHEN and SYDVKM. The entire variable domain, with the rest obtained from reference TRBV28 and TRBJ1-1, is as follows: DVKVTQSSRYLVKRTGEKVFLECVQDMDHENMFWYRQDPGLGLRLIYFSYDVKMKEKGDIPEGYSVSREKKERFSLILESASTNQTSMYLCASTLTGRYTEAFFGQGTRLTVV.

The chain is built from TRBV6-1 and TRBJ1-5. CDR3 length equals 15 residues. CDR1 is MNHNS, CDR2 SASEGT, per germline. CDR3 in amino acids: CASSRNRDLQGPQHF.

The chain joins TRBV6-5 to TRBJ1-1; the D gene TCRdb calls, TRBD1, cannot be checked with no DNA. Germline V gene data show CDR1 as MNHEY and CDR2 as SVGAGI. This CDR3 is built from 18 residues. CDR3 protein: CASSSAPGTGGLNTEAFF.

The chain combines TRBV7-2 with TRBJ1-5; TCRdb gives TRBD1 as the D gene, but with no DNA this cannot be confirmed. The CDR3 spans 15 residues. Germline V CDR1 and CDR2: SGHTA, FQGNSA. This CDR3 is CASSFGQGAGQPQHF. Combining the CDR3 with reference TRBV7-2 and TRBJ1-5 gives the whole variable domain GAGVSQSPSNKVTEKGKDVELRCDPISGHTALYWYRQSLGQGLEFLIYFQGNSAPDKSGLPSDRFSAERTGGSVSTLTIQRTQQEDSAVYLCASSFGQGAGQPQHFGDGTRLSIL.

This CDR3 is CASSGTGLNQPQHF. The chain uses TRBV6-1 and TRBJ1-5. The V gene's germline CDR1 is MNHNS and CDR2 SASEGT. CDR3 size: 14 residues.